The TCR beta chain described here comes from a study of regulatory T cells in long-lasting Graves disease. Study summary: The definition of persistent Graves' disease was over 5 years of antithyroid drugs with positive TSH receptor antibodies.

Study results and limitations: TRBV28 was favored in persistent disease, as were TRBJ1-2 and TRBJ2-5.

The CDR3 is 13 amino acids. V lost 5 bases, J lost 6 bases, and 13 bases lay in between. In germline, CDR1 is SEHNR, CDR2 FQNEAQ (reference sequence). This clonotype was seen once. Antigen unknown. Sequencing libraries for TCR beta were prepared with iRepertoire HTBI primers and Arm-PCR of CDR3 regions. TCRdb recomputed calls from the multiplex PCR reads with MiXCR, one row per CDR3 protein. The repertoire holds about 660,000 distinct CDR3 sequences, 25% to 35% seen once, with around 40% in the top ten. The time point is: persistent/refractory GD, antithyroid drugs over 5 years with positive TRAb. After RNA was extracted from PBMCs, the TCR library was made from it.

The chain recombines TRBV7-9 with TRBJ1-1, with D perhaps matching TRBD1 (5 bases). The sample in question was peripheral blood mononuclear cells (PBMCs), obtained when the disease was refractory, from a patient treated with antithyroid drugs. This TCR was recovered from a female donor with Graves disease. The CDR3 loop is CASSKGTPAEAFF. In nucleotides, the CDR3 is TGTGCCAGCAGCAAGGGGACGCCGGCTGAAGCTTTCTTT.